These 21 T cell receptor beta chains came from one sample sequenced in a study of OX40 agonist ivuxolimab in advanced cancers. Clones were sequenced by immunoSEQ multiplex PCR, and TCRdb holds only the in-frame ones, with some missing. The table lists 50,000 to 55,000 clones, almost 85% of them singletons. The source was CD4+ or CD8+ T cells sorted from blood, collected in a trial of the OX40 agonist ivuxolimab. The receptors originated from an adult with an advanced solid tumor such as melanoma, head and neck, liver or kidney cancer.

CDR3 region: CASSRDGGPPHTVADTQYF. CDR3 in DNA: TGTGCCAGCAGCCGGGACGGCGGCCCCCCCCACACAGTAGCAGATACGCAGTATTTT. The genes are TRBV28 and TRBJ2-3, with D perhaps matching TRBD1 or TRBD2 (5 bases each). Germline values: CDR1 MDHEN, CDR2 SYDVKM. The CDR3 spans 19 residues. Deletions cut 6 bases from V and 4 bases from J, with 29 bases between. Full variable domain (rest looked up from reference TRBV28 and TRBJ2-3): DVKVTQSSRYLVKRTGEKVFLECVQDMDHENMFWYRQDPGLGLRLIYFSYDVKMKEKGDIPEGYSVSREKKERFSLILESASTNQTSMYLCASSRDGGPPHTVADTQYFGPGTRLTVL.

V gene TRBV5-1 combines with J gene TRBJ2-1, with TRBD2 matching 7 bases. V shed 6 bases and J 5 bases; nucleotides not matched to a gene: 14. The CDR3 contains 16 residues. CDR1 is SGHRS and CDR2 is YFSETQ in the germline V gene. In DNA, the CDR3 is TGCGCCAGCACCAACATTAGCGGGCTCACAAACAATGAGCAGTTCTTC. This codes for CASTNISGLTNNEQFF.

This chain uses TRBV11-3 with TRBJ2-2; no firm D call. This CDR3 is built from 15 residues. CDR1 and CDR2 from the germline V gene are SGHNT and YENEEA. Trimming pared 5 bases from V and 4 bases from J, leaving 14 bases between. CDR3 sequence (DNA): TGTGCCAGCAGCCCAGTCTCCTTAGTCACCGGGGAGCTGTTTTTT. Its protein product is CASSPVSLVTGELFF.

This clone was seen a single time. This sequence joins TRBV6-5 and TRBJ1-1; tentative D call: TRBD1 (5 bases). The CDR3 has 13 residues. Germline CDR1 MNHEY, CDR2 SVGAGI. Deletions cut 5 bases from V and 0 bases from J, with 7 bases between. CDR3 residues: CASSRTMNTEAFF. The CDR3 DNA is TGTGCCAGCAGTCGGACAATGAACACTGAAGCTTTCTTT.

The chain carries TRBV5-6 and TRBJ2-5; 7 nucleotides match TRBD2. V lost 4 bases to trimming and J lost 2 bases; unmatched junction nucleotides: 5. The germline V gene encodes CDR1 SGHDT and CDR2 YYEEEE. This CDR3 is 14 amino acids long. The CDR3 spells CASSLWTRQETQYF. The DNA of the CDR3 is TGTGCCAGCAGCCTTTGGACTAGGCAAGAGACCCAGTACTTC.

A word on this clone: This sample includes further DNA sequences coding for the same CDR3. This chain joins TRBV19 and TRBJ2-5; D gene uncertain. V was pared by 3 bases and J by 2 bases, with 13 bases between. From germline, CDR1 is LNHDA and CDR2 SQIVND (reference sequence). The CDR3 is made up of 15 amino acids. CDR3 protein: CASSIRAQPQETQYF. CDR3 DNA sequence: TGTGCCAGTAGTATTAGGGCGCAACCGCAAGAGACCCAGTACTTC.

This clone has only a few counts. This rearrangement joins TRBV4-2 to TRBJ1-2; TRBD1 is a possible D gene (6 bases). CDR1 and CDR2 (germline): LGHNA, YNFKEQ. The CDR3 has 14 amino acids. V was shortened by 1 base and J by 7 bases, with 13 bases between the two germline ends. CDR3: CASSQAGGAGGYTF. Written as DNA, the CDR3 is TGTGCCAGCAGCCAAGCGGGGGGCGCCGGTGGCTACACCTTC.

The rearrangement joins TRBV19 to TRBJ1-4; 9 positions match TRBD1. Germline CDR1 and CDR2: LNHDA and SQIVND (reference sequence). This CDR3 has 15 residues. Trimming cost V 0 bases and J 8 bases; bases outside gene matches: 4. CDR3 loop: CASSIDRDRVEKLFF. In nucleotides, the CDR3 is TGTGCCAGTAGTATAGATCGGGACAGGGTCGAAAAACTGTTTTTT.

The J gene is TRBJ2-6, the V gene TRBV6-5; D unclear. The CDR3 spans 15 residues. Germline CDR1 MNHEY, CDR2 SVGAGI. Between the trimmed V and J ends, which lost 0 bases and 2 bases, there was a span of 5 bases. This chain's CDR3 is CASSYSIPGANVLTF. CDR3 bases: TGTGCCAGCAGTTACTCGATCCCTGGGGCCAACGTCCTGACTTTC.

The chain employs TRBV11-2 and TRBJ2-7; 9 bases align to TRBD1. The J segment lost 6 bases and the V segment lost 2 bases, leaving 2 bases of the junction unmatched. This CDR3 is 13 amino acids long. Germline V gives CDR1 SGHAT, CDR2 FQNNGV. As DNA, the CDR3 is TGTGCCAGCAGCTTAACAGGGGGCGGCGAGCAGTACTTC. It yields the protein CASSLTGGGEQYF.

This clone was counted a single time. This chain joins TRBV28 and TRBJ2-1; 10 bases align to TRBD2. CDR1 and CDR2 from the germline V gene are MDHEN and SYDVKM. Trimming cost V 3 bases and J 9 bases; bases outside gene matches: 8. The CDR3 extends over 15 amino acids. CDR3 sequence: CASSFTASGSGEQFF. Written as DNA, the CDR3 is TGTGCCAGCAGTTTTACCGCTAGCGGGAGTGGTGAGCAGTTCTTC.

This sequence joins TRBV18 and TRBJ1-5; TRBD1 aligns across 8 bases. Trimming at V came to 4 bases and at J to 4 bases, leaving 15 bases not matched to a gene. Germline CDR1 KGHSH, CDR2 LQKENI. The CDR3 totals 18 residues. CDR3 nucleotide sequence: TGTGCCAGCTCACTCTCGCCGAACACAGGGGGGGGGAATCAGCCCCAGCATTTT. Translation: CASSLSPNTGGGNQPQHF.

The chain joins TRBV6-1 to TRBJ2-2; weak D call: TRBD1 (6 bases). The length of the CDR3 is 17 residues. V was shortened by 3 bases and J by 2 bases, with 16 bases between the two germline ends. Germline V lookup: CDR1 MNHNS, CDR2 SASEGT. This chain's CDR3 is CASSDPRDTANTGELFF. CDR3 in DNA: TGTGCCAGCAGTGATCCCCGGGACACAGCCAACACCGGGGAGCTGTTTTTT.

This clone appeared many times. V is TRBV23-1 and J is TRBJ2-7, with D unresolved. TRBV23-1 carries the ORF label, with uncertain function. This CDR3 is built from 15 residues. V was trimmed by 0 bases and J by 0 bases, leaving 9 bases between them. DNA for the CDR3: TGCGCCAGCAGTCAATCATCCGTTGGCTCCTACGAGCAGTACTTC. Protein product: CASSQSSVGSYEQYF.

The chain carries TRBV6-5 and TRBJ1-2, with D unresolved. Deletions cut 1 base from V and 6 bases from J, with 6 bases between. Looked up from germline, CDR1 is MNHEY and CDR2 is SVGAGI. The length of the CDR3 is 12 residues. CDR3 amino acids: CASSYYTDGYTF. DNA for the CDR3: TGTGCCAGCAGTTACTACACCGATGGCTACACCTTC.

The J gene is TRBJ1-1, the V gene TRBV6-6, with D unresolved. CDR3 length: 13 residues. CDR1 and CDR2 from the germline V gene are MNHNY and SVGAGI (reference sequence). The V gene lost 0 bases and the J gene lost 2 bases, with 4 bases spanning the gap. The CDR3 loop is CASSYSSNTEAFF. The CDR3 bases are TGTGCCAGCAGTTACTCCTCCAACACTGAAGCTTTCTTT.

This CDR3 is CARSSAGGYEQYF. CDR3 in DNA: TGTGCCCGATCCTCAGCGGGAGGCTACGAGCAGTACTTC. The chain carries TRBV30 and TRBJ2-7; TRBD2 matches at 9 bases. The CDR3 length is 13 residues. J gave up 3 bases and V 8 bases, and 8 bases lay outside the gene matches. In germline, CDR1 is GTSNPN, CDR2 SVGIG (reference sequence). The variable domain in full, with the rest retrieved from reference TRBV30 and TRBJ2-7, is SQTIHQWPATLVQPVGSPLSLECTVEGTSNPNLYWYRQAAGRGLQLLFYSVGIGQISSEVPQNLSASRPQDRQFILSSKKLLLSDSGFYLCARSSAGGYEQYFGPGTRLTVT.

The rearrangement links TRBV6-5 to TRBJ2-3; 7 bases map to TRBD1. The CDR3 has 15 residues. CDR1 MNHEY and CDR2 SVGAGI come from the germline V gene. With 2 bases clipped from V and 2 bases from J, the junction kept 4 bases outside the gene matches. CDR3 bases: TGTGCCAGCAGTTACAACGACAGGGCCACAGATACGCAGTATTTT. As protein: CASSYNDRATDTQYF.

The CDR3 region has the DNA TGTGCCAGCAGCCCCGGAGCGGGAGGGCCGCATACGCAGTATTTT. The encoded protein is CASSPGAGGPHTQYF. The rearrangement links TRBV11-2 to TRBJ2-3, with 10 bases that match TRBD2. Germline CDR1 reads SGHAT; CDR2 reads FQNNGV. V lost 5 bases, J lost 7 bases, and 9 bases stayed unmatched. The CDR3 contains 15 residues.

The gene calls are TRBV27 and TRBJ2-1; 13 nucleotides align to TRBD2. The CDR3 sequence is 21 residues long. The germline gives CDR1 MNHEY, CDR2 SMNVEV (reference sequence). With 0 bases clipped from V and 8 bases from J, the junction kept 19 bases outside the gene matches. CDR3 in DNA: TGTGCCAGCAGTTTATCCAGCCCTTCATGGACTAGCGGGAGTGTCTCCCATGAGCAGTTCTTC. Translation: CASSLSSPSWTSGSVSHEQFF.

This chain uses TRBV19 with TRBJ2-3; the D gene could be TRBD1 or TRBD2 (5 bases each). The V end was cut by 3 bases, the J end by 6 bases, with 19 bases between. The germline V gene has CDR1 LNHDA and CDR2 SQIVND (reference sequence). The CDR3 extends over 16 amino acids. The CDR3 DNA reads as TGTGCCAGTAGTATCCATCCTGGGGGATTCATGGATACGCAGTATTTT. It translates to CASSIHPGGFMDTQYF.